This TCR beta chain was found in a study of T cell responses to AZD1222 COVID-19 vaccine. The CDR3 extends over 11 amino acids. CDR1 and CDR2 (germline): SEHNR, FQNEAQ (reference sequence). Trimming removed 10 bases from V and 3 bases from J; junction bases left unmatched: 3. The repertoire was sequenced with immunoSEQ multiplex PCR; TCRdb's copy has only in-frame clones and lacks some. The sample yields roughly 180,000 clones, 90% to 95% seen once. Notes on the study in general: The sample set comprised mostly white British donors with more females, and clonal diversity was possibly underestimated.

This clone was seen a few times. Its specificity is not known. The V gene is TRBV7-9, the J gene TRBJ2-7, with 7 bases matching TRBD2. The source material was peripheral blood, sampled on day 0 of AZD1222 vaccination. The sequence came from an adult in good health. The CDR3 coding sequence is TGTGCCACTAGCGGTAGCTACGAGCAGTACTTC. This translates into CATSGSYEQYF.